The rows below give T cell receptor beta chains drawn from one sample of a study of cytomegalovirus exposure and HLA in healthy donors. Profiled with immunoSEQ multiplex PCR; TCRdb holds only in-frame clones, not every one. The table has more than 130,000 clones, 60% to 80% seen once; the top ten hold 4.5% to 6%. Sequences were obtained from PBMCs. The receptor set was obtained from a woman aged 45-65 years in good health and CMV-seronegative. The CDR3 runs from the conserved cysteine through the conserved F or W. The D gene is left open where the match is weak. Some rows have no size entry. The others give once, few or many, or a class for an expanded clone.

d_call j_call v_call clone_size cdr3_nt cdr3_aa
. TRBJ1-6 TRBV19 . TGTGCCAGTAGTATCTCTCGGGACTCGCGTTCACCCCTCCACTTT CASSISRDSRSPLHF
. TRBJ1-5 TRBV27 few TGTGCCAGCAGTCTAACCCGGGGTCAGCCCCAGCATTTT CASSLTRGQPQHF
. TRBJ1-1 TRBV11-2 . TGTGCCAGCAGCCCCGTGACGGGCGGGCGCTACACTGAAGCTTTCTTT CASSPVTGGRYTEAFF
. TRBJ1-2 TRBV5-4 . TGTGCCAGCAGCGTAACAACATCTAACTATGGCTACACCTTC CASSVTTSNYGYTF
. TRBJ1-1 TRBV7-9 . TGTGCCAGCAGCCTCACAAACACTGAAGCTTTCTTT CASSLTNTEAFF
TRBD2 TRBJ2-3 TRBV2 . TGTGCCAGCAGTGTCTGGCTAGCGGGGGGGCCGAGCACAGATACGCAGTATTTT CASSVWLAGGPSTDTQYF
TRBD1 TRBJ2-7 TRBV28 . TGTGCCAGCAGCCTAGACAGGGAAGGGCAGTACTTC CASSLDREGQYF
TRBD1 TRBJ2-1 TRBV5-1 . TGCGCCAGCAGCTTGGACCGGACAGGGGGCTACAATGAGCAGTTCTTC CASSLDRTGGYNEQFF
. TRBJ2-3 TRBV7-9 . TGTGCCAGCAGCTTTCACAGGGAACGCACAGATACGCAGTATTTT CASSFHRERTDTQYF
. TRBJ2-7 TRBV19 . TGTGCCAGTAGTATCGCCTACTTCCCCTACGAGCAGTACTTC CASSIAYFPYEQYF
. TRBJ1-5 TRBV6-1 . TGTGCCAGCAGTGAACAAGCCCTTGGGGCCGAAAATCAGCCCCAGCATTTT CASSEQALGAENQPQHF
. TRBJ1-1 TRBV2 few TGTGCCAGCAGTGCTTTGGGGGGGACTGAAGCTTTCTTT CASSALGGTEAFF
. TRBJ1-1 TRBV27 . TGTGCCAGCAGTTTAACTGGGGGCCAGCTCGGGACTTTCTTT CASSLTGGQLGTFF
. TRBJ1-1 TRBV11-2 . TGTGCCAGCAGCTTAGATTTAAACAGAATGAACACTGAAGCTTTCTTT CASSLDLNRMNTEAFF
. TRBJ2-2 TRBV6-1 once TGTGCCAGCAGTCTACCCGGGAGCACCGGGGAGCTGTTTTTT CASSLPGSTGELFF
. TRBJ2-1 TRBV29-1 . TGCAGCGTTGAGGGGCCGAGCTCCTACAATGAGCAGTTCTTC CSVEGPSSYNEQFF
TRBD1 TRBJ1-4 TRBV2 . TGTGCCAGCAACGACAGGGGGCGCAGGGAAAAACTGTTTTTT CASNDRGRREKLFF
TRBD1 TRBJ1-5 TRBV5-6 . TGTGCCAGCAGCCCAGACAGGGGGGCTCAGCCCCAGCATTTT CASSPDRGAQPQHF
TRBD2 TRBJ2-7 TRBV28 . TGTGCCAGCAGTTTAGCCCCGTGGGGACTAGGCTCATCCTCCTACGAGCAGTACTTC CASSLAPWGLGSSSYEQYF
. TRBJ2-2 TRBV9 . TGTGCCAGCAGCGTAGGGTCAGGTGATACCGGGGAGCTGTTTTTT CASSVGSGDTGELFF
. TRBJ2-2 TRBV6-1 . TGTGCCAGCATGGACTCTGCGGCAGGGGAGAGAGAGCTGTTTTTT CASMDSAAGERELFF
. TRBJ1-1 TRBV2 once TGTGCCAGCAGTCCCGGGACACACACTGAAGCTTTCTTT CASSPGTHTEAFF
. TRBJ2-7 TRBV18 once TGTGCCAGCTCGCTAGGACTGTCTTCACGCTCCTACGAGCAGTACTTC CASSLGLSSRSYEQYF
TRBD1 TRBJ2-7 TRBV19 once TGTGCCAGTAGTTTCGGGGACAGGGAGGACTACGAGCAGTACTTC CASSFGDREDYEQYF
. TRBJ1-5 TRBV11-2 . TGTGCCAGCAGCCGGGGGCCCCAGCATTTT CASSRGPQHF
. TRBJ1-5 TRBV4-3 . TGCGCCAGCAGCCAAGATCTCGGACATGGTCAGCCCCAGCATTTT CASSQDLGHGQPQHF
. TRBJ1-2 TRBV27 . TGTGCCAGCAGTCCTACGGAGGGGGGGATTGGGGGTGGCTACACCTTC CASSPTEGGIGGGYTF
TRBD2 TRBJ2-7 TRBV27 . TGTGCCAGCAGTCCCCAACTGGAGGGGAGCGGGGTTCACTACGAGCAGTACTTC CASSPQLEGSGVHYEQYF
. TRBJ2-1 TRBV6-6 . TGTGCCGGTGGATTAGGGGGGGGGTACAATGAGCAGTTCTTC CAGGLGGGYNEQFF
TRBD2 TRBJ2-1 TRBV7-6 . TGTGCCAGCAGCCCTGGACTAGCGGCTAGCTCCTACAATGAGCAGTTCTTC CASSPGLAASSYNEQFF
TRBD1 TRBJ1-2 TRBV5-4 . TGTGCCAGCAGCGGCAGACAGGGGGCGAAATACCGCTACACCTTC CASSGRQGAKYRYTF
TRBD2 TRBJ2-7 TRBV27 . TGTGCCAGCAGGGGAGGGTCCTCCTACGAGCAGTACTTC CASRGGSSYEQYF
. TRBJ2-7 TRBV10-3 . TGTGCCATCAGTGTTTCCAGGGTATTCGACGAGCAGTACTTC CAISVSRVFDEQYF
. TRBJ1-2 TRBV19 few TGTGCCAGTAGCCAACCCCAGGGTAACTATGGCTACACCTTC CASSQPQGNYGYTF
. TRBJ1-2 TRBV2 . TGTGCCAGCAGTGAAGTACCCAGAGACAGGGGCTACACCTTC CASSEVPRDRGYTF